This T cell receptor (beta chain) appears in the sequencing data of a study of blood T cell repertoires in COVID-19. Germline V gives CDR1 SQVTM, CDR2 ANQGSEA. The length of the CDR3 is 16 residues. V lost 2 bases, J lost 3 bases, and 18 bases lay in between. Measured with immunoSEQ multiplex PCR; TCRdb has only the in-frame clones, and not every one. The table has about 73,000 clones, nearly 90% seen once. The count of this clone is one. The clonotype comes from a man older than 75 with acute or convalescent COVID-19. The sample taken for sequencing was peripheral blood. V is TRBV29-1 and J is TRBJ2-3; D is perhaps TRBD2 (6 bases). Here the CDR3 reads CSVEPSSRGGTDTQYF. Here the CDR3 DNA reads TGCAGCGTTGAACCCTCATCGAGGGGAGGTACAGATACGCAGTATTTT.